One T cell receptor beta chain is described in this entry. Its specificity is not known. The data derive from a study of cytomegalovirus exposure and HLA in healthy donors. The CDR3 runs to 18 residues. After removal of 4 bases from V and 1 base from J, the junction contained 9 bases not matched to a gene. In germline, CDR1 is SNHLY, CDR2 FYNNEI. PCR amplification relied on 60 Vbeta primers (plus 13 Jbeta primers). Assay: immunoSEQ multiplex PCR; the TCRdb copy retains only in-frame clones and omits some. The sample has about 240,000 clones, over 70% seen once. In nominal health when sampled, donors likely had unrecorded immune exposures nonetheless. The study's findings and limits: Some V segments, TRBV6-2 and TRBV6-3 among them, were indistinguishable and were therefore excluded. The records held CMV serostatus as the only immune exposure information.

The clonotype originates from a woman aged 55-70 years in good health and CMV-seropositive. This sequence joins TRBV2 and TRBJ2-6; 8 bases match TRBD1. Sequenced: PBMCs. The CDR3 is CASSGPGQVLSGANVLTF. The DNA of the CDR3 is TGTGCCAGCAGTGGGCCGGGACAGGTATTATCTGGGGCCAACGTCCTGACTTTC.